One T cell receptor beta chain is described in this entry. Its specificity is unknown. This sample is drawn from a study of CD8 T cells in Susac syndrome. Findings and caveats of the study: As acknowledged by the study, its TCR sequencing and HLA analysis included a relatively small number of individuals.

Trimming stripped 7 bases from V and 11 bases from J, with 23 bases between. This CDR3 has 14 residues. In germline, CDR1 is LNHDA, CDR2 SQIVND (reference sequence). Reverse transcription of roughly 0.5 to 1 ug RNA was performed with random hexamers. Via MiXCR, TCRdb re-called the immunoSEQ multiplex PCR reads, giving one row per CDR3 protein. The top ten clones hold approximately 0.11% of a sample with about 120,000 distinct CDR3 sequences, 85% to 95% of them seen once. This TCR was recovered from a human donor in good health. Sequencing was carried out using CD8+ T cells from PBMCs. The chain couples TRBV19 to TRBJ1-1; D may be TRBD1 (5 bases). CDR3: CASTPVDGGRKAFF. The CDR3 DNA reads TGTGCCAGTACTCCCGTCGACGGGGGAAGGAAGGCTTTCTTT.